This is a list of T cell receptor beta chains from one sample in a study of blood T cell repertoires in COVID-19. Assay: immunoSEQ multiplex PCR; the TCRdb copy retains only in-frame clones and omits some. The data contain about 350,000 clones, around 91% of them singletons. The sequenced material came from peripheral blood. Receptors were obtained from a woman in her late teens or twenties who had recovered from COVID-19. The CDR3 runs from the conserved cysteine through the conserved F or W. Size is omitted from some rows. Given values are once, few, many or a class for expanded clones.

size | V | CDR3
. | TRBV5-8 | CASSLAGGNQPQHF
. | TRBV24-1 | CATSPSSYNEQFF
once | TRBV7-9 | CASSGQAQETQYF
. | TRBV5-6 | CASSLSTLNTDTQYF
few | TRBV5-8 | CASSFSQVGTGELFF
once | TRBV15 | CATSRAIQGQETQYF
. | TRBV18 | CASSPDRFDQPQHF
. | TRBV7-9 | CASSHQDSSGYTF
. | TRBV7-2 | CASSLHGGYYGYTF
. | TRBV7-2 | CASSLIDFSYNEQFF
. | TRBV12-3/TRBV12-4 | CASFEAGSPLHF
. | TRBV11-3 | CASSRGTSGRGTDTQYF
. | TRBV10-3 | CAISARGGETQYF
. | TRBV2 | CASSETGGANYGYTF
. | TRBV4-3 | CASSRGLDRANEKLFF
. | TRBV6-2/TRBV6-3 | CASSIQINTEAFF
. | TRBV12-3/TRBV12-4 | CASSSTGDHEQFF
. | TRBV2 | CASSEQGLAGVMSSYNEQFF
. | TRBV12-5 | CASGLVASGSDEQFF
. | TRBV5-1 | CASSLSQGISTGELFF
. | TRBV5-6 | CASSPGGRGRIGYTF
. | TRBV3-1/TRBV3-2 | CASSQEGTGGHNEQFF
. | TRBV19 | CASSISGAGNTIYF
. | TRBV7-8 | CASSRGQGALEQFF
. | TRBV5-6 | CASSFPQGLGRGTQYF
. | TRBV19 | CASSTDRGMLNQPQHF
. | TRBV4-1 | CASSQQGQNTEAFF
. | TRBV27 | CASSFASRDEQFF
. | TRBV6-5 | CASGRMNTEAFF
. | TRBV28 | CASSLNLLPNEKLFF
once | TRBV5-1 | CASSLSASGRLRRAGELFF
once | TRBV18 | CASSPGTANQPQHF
. | TRBV11-3 | CASSLWGRVTEAFF
. | TRBV30 | CAWSVQARNTEAFF
. | TRBV27 | CASRLGQGAYNEQFF
. | TRBV2 | CASAAERAGEDTQYF
. | TRBV5-4 | CASSSRFGQGASYEQFF
. | TRBV7-2 | CASSPPGRLGTQYF
. | TRBV11-2 | CASSLVSLAGDNEQFF
. | TRBV7-9 | CASSRMPLTGVYGYTF
. | TRBV23-1 | CASSQSPPLSGNTIYF
. | TRBV29-1 | CSVVGPGETQYF
. | TRBV18 | CASSDGPTDTQYF
. | TRBV18 | CASSPRGSGGSSYNEQFF
. | TRBV9 | CASSVRQGGSPLHF
. | TRBV2 | CASPLLGLATDTQYF
. | TRBV24-1 | CATSDIRGRRDEQFF
. | TRBV18 | CASSPGTGLSTEAFF
. | TRBV28 | CASSLTGGLSSYNSPLHF
. | TRBV7-9 | CASSYSGEETQYF
few | TRBV19 | CASSIGGQNTEAFF
. | TRBV27 | CATSAGGPGNEQFF
. | TRBV6-1 | CASSAISGTGGTEAFF
. | TRBV24-1 | CATSDRGTGRYTF